One sample yielded the 14 T cell receptor beta chains listed below, sequenced in a study of T cell repertoires in cytomegalovirus infection. TCRdb fed the reads into MiXCR, producing one record per CDR3 protein. The top ten hold 1.5% to 2% of the sample, which has about 250,000 distinct CDR3 sequences, roughly 12% seen once. The sample was PBMCs. These receptors all stem from a human donor in good health (CMV status not recorded). Some clones in this sample may be carry-over from other donors' samples.

In this sample, this clonotype turned up many times. The chain has TRBV25-1 and TRBJ1-2; unclear D gene. Looked up from germline, CDR1 is MGHDK and CDR2 is SYGVNS. The CDR3 is 14 amino acids. V lost 2 bases and J 2 bases, leaving 9 bases between the germline ends. In DNA, the CDR3 is TGTGCCAGCAGTGAAGACGGTCTCAACTATGGCTACACCTTC. Translation gives CASSEDGLNYGYTF.

At least ten counts were recorded for this clonotype. The chain carries TRBV7-8 and TRBJ2-1; 9 nucleotides line up with TRBD2. The ends lost 1 base at V and 2 bases at J; junction bases unmatched: 9. Per the germline V gene, CDR1 is SGHVS and CDR2 is FQNEAQ. This CDR3 is 18 amino acids long. Here the CDR3 reads CASSLEVSGGQPYNEQFF. The CDR3 DNA follows: TGTGCCAGCAGCTTAGAGGTTAGCGGGGGCCAGCCCTACAATGAGCAGTTCTTC.

This clonotype has a handful of counts. V and J are TRBV10-3 and TRBJ1-6, with a weak D call TRBD1 (5 bases). Germline assignment: CDR1 ENHRY and CDR2 SYGVKD. The CDR3 is 13 amino acids. Trimming removed 11 bases at V and 3 bases at J, with 11 bases between. CDR3 DNA: TGTGCCGCCAGGGCCAACTATAATTCACCCCTCCACTTT. Protein product: CAARANYNSPLHF.

This clonotype was counted only a few times. CDR3 sequence: CSVEHGSSGYTF. The CDR3 DNA is TGCAGCGTTGAACATGGGTCGAGTGGCTACACCTTC. The chain joins TRBV29-1 to TRBJ1-2; D unclear. Germline lookup yields CDR1 SQVTM and CDR2 ANQGSEA. There are 12 residues in the CDR3. Trimming shortened V by 2 bases and J by 7 bases, and 11 bases separated the two germline ends. The complete variable domain, with remaining parts taken from reference TRBV29-1 and TRBJ1-2, reads SAVISQKPSRDICQRGTSLTIQCQVDSQVTMMFWYRQQPGQSLTLIATANQGSEATYESGFVIDKFPISRPNLTFSTLTVSNMSPEDSSIYLCSVEHGSSGYTFGSGTRLTVV.

This clonotype was found many times. The V and J genes are TRBV19 and TRBJ1-5, with TRBD1 matching over 11 bases. The CDR3 consists of 17 residues. Per the germline V gene, CDR1 is LNHDA and CDR2 is SQIVND (reference sequence). J was trimmed by 5 bases and V by 6 bases; bases with no gene match: 12. CDR3 loop: CASSTPPGTGGHQPQHF. The CDR3 nucleotides read TGTGCCAGTAGCACCCCTCCCGGGACAGGGGGACATCAGCCCCAGCATTTT. Looking up the rest from reference TRBV19 and TRBJ1-5 gives the full variable domain: DGGITQSPKYLFRKEGQNVTLSCEQNLNHDAMYWYRQDPGQGLRLIYYSQIVNDFQKGDIAEGYSVSREKKESFPLTVTSAQKNPTAFYLCASSTPPGTGGHQPQHFGDGTRLSIL.

The chain couples TRBV10-3 to TRBJ1-5; possible D gene TRBD1, 6 bases. CDR3 length: 15 amino acids. Germline CDR1 reads ENHRY; CDR2 reads SYGVKD. With 5 bases removed from V and 2 bases from J, the gap between germline ends came to 13 bases. The CDR3 sequence is CAISQQGTGNQPQHF. CDR3 coding DNA: TGTGCCATCAGTCAACAGGGCACTGGCAATCAGCCCCAGCATTTT.

V and J are TRBV5-1 and TRBJ1-1; TRBD1 agrees at 9 bases. The CDR3 sequence is 15 residues long. The germline V gene has CDR1 SGHRS and CDR2 YFSETQ. V trimming: 2 bases; J trimming: 2 bases; junction bases outside the gene matches: 4. This CDR3 is CASSFGQGINTEAFF. In DNA form, the CDR3 reads TGCGCCAGCAGCTTTGGACAGGGGATAAACACTGAAGCTTTCTTT.

The chain has TRBV3-1 and TRBJ2-5; tentative D call: TRBD1 (6 bases). Germline-derived CDR1 and CDR2 are LGHDT and YNNKEL (reference sequence). V lost 2 bases to trimming and J lost 6 bases, with 10 bases between them. The CDR3 covers 13 residues. The DNA for the CDR3 is TGTGCCAGCAGCCAACCAGGGGCTAAGACCCAGTACTTC. Protein: CASSQPGAKTQYF.

This clonotype was seen at least ten times. The V and J genes are TRBV11-3 and TRBJ2-1; D not resolved. Germline CDR1 SGHNT, CDR2 YENEEA. The CDR3 spans 11 residues. Trimming took off 5 bases at V and 7 bases at J, with 6 bases between the two ends. CDR3 residues: CASSRENEQFF. CDR3 bases: TGTGCCAGCAGCAGAGAGAATGAGCAGTTCTTC.

This clonotype ranks as medium-sized. The rearrangement uses TRBV7-2 and TRBJ2-1, with D unresolved. Germline lookup yields CDR1 SGHTA and CDR2 FQGNSA. V was trimmed by 1 base and J by 6 bases, leaving 10 bases between them. CDR3 length: 14 amino acids. The CDR3 loop is CASSLGVTSNEQFF. The CDR3 nucleotides are TGTGCCAGCAGCTTAGGGGTGACCAGCAATGAGCAGTTCTTC. Full variable domain (rest looked up from reference TRBV7-2 and TRBJ2-1): GAGVSQSPSNKVTEKGKDVELRCDPISGHTALYWYRQSLGQGLEFLIYFQGNSAPDKSGLPSDRFSAERTGGSVSTLTIQRTQQEDSAVYLCASSLGVTSNEQFFGPGTRLTVL.

This clonotype was seen many times. V usage is TRBV7-2 and J usage is TRBJ1-6; D is ambiguous. Germline loops: CDR1 SGHTA, CDR2 FQGNSA. This CDR3 is built from 14 residues. V was pared by 5 bases and J by 7 bases, with 12 bases between. CDR3 in DNA: TGTGCCAGCAGCCGGACCGCTGTGAATTCACCCCTCCACTTT. It translates to CASSRTAVNSPLHF.

In its sample, this clonotype was seen many times. This chain connects TRBV11-2 to TRBJ2-7; possibly TRBD1 for D (6 bases). CDR1 and CDR2 from the germline V gene are SGHAT and FQNNGV. The CDR3 spans 14 residues. With 5 bases removed from V and 3 bases from J, the gap between germline ends came to 14 bases. CDR3: CASSPGQFLYEQYF. The CDR3 DNA sequence: TGTGCCAGCAGCCCTGGACAGTTTCTCTACGAGCAGTACTTC.

The V call is TRBV20-1, the J call TRBJ2-1; D may be TRBD1 (5 bases). This CDR3 contains 13 residues. Germline CDR1 and CDR2: DFQATT and SNEGSKA (reference sequence). The V end was cut by 3 bases, the J end by 9 bases, with 15 bases between. This CDR3 reads CSARGQGWSEQFF. Here the CDR3 DNA reads TGCAGTGCTAGGGGGCAGGGCTGGAGTGAGCAGTTCTTC.

The chain employs TRBV19 and TRBJ1-2, with TRBD1 matching 9 bases. The CDR3 has 15 residues. Per germline, CDR1 LNHDA and CDR2 SQIVND (reference sequence). J gave up 4 bases and V 8 bases, and 11 bases lay outside the gene matches. The CDR3 DNA is TGTGCCAGTGAGACCGGGACAGGGAACCTCTATGGCTACACCTTC. It encodes CASETGTGNLYGYTF.